Described below is a single T cell receptor beta chain sequence and its context. Its antigen is as yet unknown. Mismatch with germline at one junction end may stem from a read error. The data derive from a study of yellow fever vaccine responses in identical twins. Whole-study results and caveats: Twins reportedly showed a vaccine T cell response that seemed partly convergent and partly personalized.

In TCRdb, the RT-PCR reads were re-called with MiXCR into one record per CDR3 protein. There are fewer than 3,000 distinct CDR3 sequences in the sample; around 82% occur only once, and less than 6% lies in the top ten. The sample here was T cells from blood (PBMCs), unsorted or a sorted subset (not recorded which), taken before or after yellow fever vaccination (not recorded which). This clonotype originated in a woman younger than 30 who received the yellow fever vaccine.

The CDR3 loop reads CASSPSGSSYNEQFF. CDR3 in DNA: TGCGCTAGCAGCCCTAGCGGGAGCTCCTACAATGAGCAGTTCTTC. J is TRBJ2-1 and V is TRBV4-3, with 10 bases fitting TRBD2. The germline gives CDR1 LGHNA, CDR2 YSLEER. The CDR3 consists of 15 residues.